Presented here are 22 T cell receptor beta chains from one specimen sequenced in a study of T cells in Graves' hyperthyroidism and ophthalmopathy. Amplification yielded TCR beta CDR3 regions, with RNA transcripts as the source. During a first-round RT-PCR of the TCR CDR3, the HTBI primer set was used. Using its own MiXCR run on the multiplex PCR reads, TCRdb lists one record per CDR3 protein. The sample yields 350,000 to 450,000 distinct CDR3 sequences, approximately 14% seen once. The sample consisted of blood. The receptors were sampled from a woman aged 60-70 years with Graves' hyperthyroidism.

This clonotype occurred many times. This sequence joins TRBV7-9 and TRBJ2-6; TRBD1 matches 8 bases. CDR3 length equals 17 residues. Trimming cost V 3 bases and J 0 bases; bases outside gene matches: 4. Germline lookup yields CDR1 SEHNR and CDR2 FQNEAQ (reference sequence). The CDR3 loop reads CASSFSDRDSGANVLTF. For the CDR3, the DNA is TGTGCCAGCAGCTTCTCGGACAGGGACTCTGGGGCCAACGTCCTGACTTTC.

Concerning this clonotype itself: Germline and junction disagree at one end, which may indicate a read error. This chain links TRBV7-3 with TRBJ2-1; D perhaps matches TRBD1 (5 bases). Germline V gene data show CDR1 as SGHTA and CDR2 as FQGTGA. This CDR3 contains 12 residues. CDR3 in amino acids: CANSLGADEQFF. Written as DNA, the CDR3 is TGTGCCAACAGCCTAGGGGCAGATGAGCAGTTCTTC. The variable domain in full, with the rest retrieved from reference TRBV7-3 and TRBJ2-1, is GAGVSQTPSNKVTEKGKYVELRCDPISGHTALYWYRQSLGQGPEFLIYFQGTGAADDSGLPNDRFFAVRPEGSVSTLKIQRTERGDSAVYLCANSLGADEQFFGPGTRLTVL.

In this sample, this clonotype turned up a few times. This chain joins TRBV5-4 and TRBJ2-3, with 7 bases matching TRBD2. This CDR3 has 14 residues. Germline loops: CDR1 SGHNT, CDR2 YYREEE (reference sequence). The V gene end was trimmed by 6 bases and the J gene end by 5 bases; junction bases not matched to a gene: 9. The DNA for the CDR3 is TGTGCCAGCATCCCCAATGGGGGGGGAGATACGCAGTATTTT. The encoded protein is CASIPNGGGDTQYF.

J is TRBJ2-7 and V is TRBV12-3 or TRBV12-4; 15 bases align to TRBD2. V lost 7 bases to trimming and J lost 4 bases; unmatched junction nucleotides: 5. There are 15 residues in the CDR3. CDR3 region: CASTLGLAGGYEQYF. CDR3 coding DNA: TGTGCCAGCACCCTCGGACTAGCGGGAGGGTACGAGCAGTACTTC.

This clonotype was recorded at least ten times. This chain links TRBV19 with TRBJ2-1; TRBD1 is a possible D gene (7 bases). V lost 3 bases and J 6 bases, leaving 12 bases between the germline ends. Germline V gene data show CDR1 as LNHDA and CDR2 as SQIVND (reference sequence). This CDR3 comprises 14 residues. The CDR3 region has the DNA TGTGCCAGTAGTATGGGGAGGACAGGCAATGAGCAGTTCTTC. Its protein product is CASSMGRTGNEQFF.

The V gene is TRBV2, the J gene TRBJ2-1, with D perhaps TRBD1 (5 bases). From germline, CDR1 is SNHLY and CDR2 FYNNEI. There are 13 residues in the CDR3. V lost 4 bases, J lost 12 bases, and 16 bases lay in between. CDR3 in amino acids: CASSVTDLSRQFF. The CDR3 coding sequence is TGTGCCAGCAGTGTGACAGACCTCTCCCGGCAGTTCTTC.

This clonotype was picked up many times. This CDR3 reads CASRPGQGVETQYF. CDR3 DNA sequence: TGTGCCAGCAGACCGGGACAGGGTGTAGAGACCCAGTACTTC. The genes are TRBV12-3 or TRBV12-4 and TRBJ2-5; 9 bases align to TRBD1. Losses at the gene ends were 6 bases for V and 4 bases for J; bases not matched to a gene: 6. This CDR3 contains 14 residues.

This clonotype occurred many times. The rearrangement joins TRBV18 to TRBJ2-1; 9 nucleotides line up with TRBD1. CDR1 and CDR2 from the germline V gene are KGHSH and LQKENI. This CDR3 has 16 amino acids. Trimming removed 6 bases from V and 8 bases from J; junction bases left unmatched: 14. The CDR3 DNA sequence: TGTGCCAGCTCCAATGTACCGGGACAGGGTTTGCATGAGCAGTTCTTC. This translates into CASSNVPGQGLHEQFF.

The V call is TRBV5-5, the J call TRBJ1-6; possible D gene TRBD1, 6 bases. The V gene's germline CDR1 is SGHKS and CDR2 YYEKEE (reference sequence). The CDR3 extends over 15 amino acids. V lost 0 bases, J lost 7 bases, and 11 bases lay in between. CDR3: CASSLAGGGNSPLHF. CDR3 nucleotides: TGTGCCAGCAGCTTGGCCGGAGGGGGGAATTCACCCCTCCACTTT.

Ten or more counts support this clonotype. The chain has TRBV20-1 and TRBJ2-7; the match to TRBD2 covers 8 bases. CDR1 is DFQATT and CDR2 is SNEGSKA in the germline V gene (reference sequence). V shed 2 bases, J shed 5 bases, and the junction held 5 bases outside the gene matches. The CDR3 extends over 13 amino acids. The CDR3 DNA reads as TGCAGTGCTAGATCGGGGGGGCGAGACGAGCAGTACTTC. Translating gives CSARSGGRDEQYF.

The table lists this clonotype with many counts. The gene calls are TRBV3-1 and TRBJ1-5; D may be TRBD1 (6 bases). CDR3 length equals 15 residues. The ends were cut back, 4 bases at V and 2 bases at J, with 12 bases in the middle. Germline V CDR1 and CDR2: LGHDT, YNNKEL (reference sequence). CDR3 sequence: CASSLQGRGNQPQHF. For the CDR3, the DNA is TGTGCCAGCAGCCTACAGGGACGGGGCAATCAGCCCCAGCATTTT.

The chain is built from TRBV15 and TRBJ2-1; possible D gene TRBD1, 5 bases. CDR1 LNHNV and CDR2 YYDKDF come from the germline V gene (reference sequence). The CDR3 contains 14 residues. Deletions cut 0 bases from V and 8 bases from J, with 11 bases between. The CDR3 DNA is TGTGCCACCAGCAGAGATCAAGGGGCCTATGAGCAGTTCTTC. Translated, it gives CATSRDQGAYEQFF.

This clonotype has more than one count but fewer than ten. The rearrangement joins TRBV29-1 to TRBJ2-7; 7 positions agree with TRBD1. V was clipped by 6 bases and J by 5 bases; unmatched bases: 13. Germline-derived CDR1 and CDR2 are SQVTM and ANQGSEA. The CDR3 runs to 14 residues. The CDR3 sequence: CSVTEGAPGDEQYF. The CDR3 coding sequence is TGCAGCGTCACCGAGGGGGCTCCCGGGGACGAGCAGTACTTC.

This clonotype was counted ten times or more. The CDR3 DNA follows: TGTGCCAGCAGCCCACTTAGCGGGAGCGCCACAGATACGCAGTATTTT. This sequence encodes CASSPLSGSATDTQYF. This chain joins TRBV3-1 and TRBJ2-3, with 9 bases aligning to TRBD2. CDR3 length: 16 amino acids. Losses at the gene ends were 4 bases for V and 2 bases for J; bases not matched to a gene: 7. In germline, CDR1 is LGHDT, CDR2 YNNKEL (reference sequence).

This clonotype has at least ten counts. The V call is TRBV20-1, the J call TRBJ2-3; 7 bases fit TRBD2. CDR1 is DFQATT and CDR2 is SNEGSKA in the germline V gene (reference sequence). The CDR3 sequence is 13 residues long. V was pared by 6 bases and J by 4 bases, with 7 bases of the junction left unmatched. CDR3 region: CSALPRGADTQYF. In nucleotides, the CDR3 is TGCAGTGCCCTCCCACGGGGGGCAGATACGCAGTATTTT.

This clonotype was observed at least ten times. The J gene is TRBJ2-3, the V gene TRBV7-3; 11 bases line up with TRBD2. After removal of 4 bases from V and 0 bases from J, the junction contained 0 bases not matched to a gene. The germline gives CDR1 SGHTA, CDR2 FQGTGA. This CDR3 comprises 15 residues. The CDR3 sequence: CASSSSGGSTDTQYF. DNA for the CDR3: TGTGCCAGCAGCTCTAGCGGGGGGAGCACAGATACGCAGTATTTT.

In this sample, this clonotype turned up many times. This chain links TRBV7-4 with TRBJ1-3; D ambiguous. The CDR3 contains 16 residues. V gave up 3 bases and J gave up 0 bases, with 12 bases separating them. Germline V lookup: CDR1 SGHVT, CDR2 SQSDAQ. The CDR3, as DNA: TGTGCCAGCAGCTTTGAACGTAGGAGCTCTGGAAACACCATATATTTT. Its protein product is CASSFERRSSGNTIYF.

The CDR3 DNA reads as TGTGCCACCAGCAGAACAACTAGCGGGAGGAGCGAGCAGTACTTC. Amino acid sequence: CATSRTTSGRSEQYF. This chain joins TRBV15 and TRBJ2-7, with 12 bases identical to TRBD2. V was clipped by 2 bases and J by 6 bases; unmatched bases: 5. The CDR3 has 15 residues. Germline CDR1 is LNHNV and CDR2 is YYDKDF (reference sequence).

CDR3 coding DNA: TGTGCCACCAGTGATCCCGGGCAGGGGGGATACCAAGAGACCCAGTACTTC. Amino acid sequence: CATSDPGQGGYQETQYF. The chain uses TRBV24-1 and TRBJ2-5; TRBD1 might be the D (7 bases). In germline, CDR1 is KGHDR, CDR2 SFDVKD. The ends were cut back, 3 bases at V and 0 bases at J, with 16 bases in the middle. The CDR3 extends over 17 amino acids.

This clonotype came up a few times. The chain recombines TRBV9 with TRBJ2-1; D possibly corresponds to TRBD2 (6 bases). Trimming took 4 bases from V and 0 from J, leaving 14 bases between them. The CDR3 length is 16 residues. CDR1 and CDR2 (germline): SGDLS, YYNGEE. The CDR3, as DNA: TGTGCCAGCAGCCCAGGAGGGTGGAGCTCCTACAATGAGCAGTTCTTC. Translated, it gives CASSPGGWSSYNEQFF. Combining the CDR3 with reference TRBV9 and TRBJ2-1 gives the whole variable domain DSGVTQTPKHLITATGQRVTLRCSPRSGDLSVYWYQQSLDQGLQFLIQYYNGEERAKGNILERFSAQQFPDLHSELNLSSLELGDSALYFCASSPGGWSSYNEQFFGPGTRLTVL.

Ten or more counts support this clonotype. This rearrangement joins TRBV11-3 to TRBJ1-2; the D gene is possibly TRBD1 (6 bases). With 5 bases removed from V and 6 bases from J, the gap between germline ends came to 19 bases. The CDR3 has 15 amino acids. Looked up from germline, CDR1 is SGHNT and CDR2 is YENEEA. The CDR3 DNA reads as TGTGCCAGCAGCCGAACCGGGACATTTAATGATGGCTACACCTTC. It yields the protein CASSRTGTFNDGYTF.

This clonotype has a count of ten or more. V usage is TRBV12-3 or TRBV12-4 and J usage is TRBJ2-1; TRBD2 might be the D (6 bases). The CDR3 runs 18 residues. Trimming took 3 bases from V and 2 from J, leaving 20 bases between them. As DNA, the CDR3 is TGTGCCAGCAGTTTTAGGGGACTCTATCAAAGGACCTACAATGAGCAGTTCTTC. It specifies CASSFRGLYQRTYNEQFF.